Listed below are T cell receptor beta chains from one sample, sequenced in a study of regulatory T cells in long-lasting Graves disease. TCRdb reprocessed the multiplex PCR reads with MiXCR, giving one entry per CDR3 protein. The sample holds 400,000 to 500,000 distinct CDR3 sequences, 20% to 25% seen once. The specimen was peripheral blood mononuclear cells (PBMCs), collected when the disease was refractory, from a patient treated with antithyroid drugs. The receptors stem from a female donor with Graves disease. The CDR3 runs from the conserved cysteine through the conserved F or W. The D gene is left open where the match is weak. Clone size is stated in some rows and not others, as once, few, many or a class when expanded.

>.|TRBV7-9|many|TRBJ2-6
CASSLRGANVLTF
TGTGCCAGCAGCTTAAGGGGGGCCAACGTCCTGACTTTC
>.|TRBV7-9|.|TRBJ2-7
CASSFGSYYEQYF
TGTGCCAGCAGCTTTGGCAGTTATTACGAGCAGTACTTC
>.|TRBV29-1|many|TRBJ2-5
CSVEWAQETQYF
TGCAGCGTTGAGTGGGCCCAAGAGACCCAGTACTTC
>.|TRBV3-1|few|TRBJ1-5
CASSQGGGDQPQHF
TGTGCCAGCAGCCAAGGGGGAGGGGATCAGCCCCAGCATTTT
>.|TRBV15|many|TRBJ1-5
CATSRDPGGNQPQHF
TGTGCCACCAGCAGAGATCCAGGGGGCAATCAGCCCCAGCATTTT
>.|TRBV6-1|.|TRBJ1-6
CASSDSNSPLHF
TGTGCCAGCAGTGACAGTAACTCACCCCTCCACTTT
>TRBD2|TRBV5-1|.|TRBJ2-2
CASRGGLAGSTGELFF
TGCGCCAGCAGGGGGGGACTAGCGGGTTCCACCGGGGAGCTGTTTTTT
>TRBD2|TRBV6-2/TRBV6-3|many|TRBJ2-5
CASSYGLLAGGPETQYF
TGTGCCAGCAGTTACGGCCTACTAGCGGGAGGGCCGGAGACCCAGTACTTC
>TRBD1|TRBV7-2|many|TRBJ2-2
CASSSAGTGITGELFF
TGTGCCAGCAGCTCCGCGGGGACAGGCATTACCGGGGAGCTGTTTTTT
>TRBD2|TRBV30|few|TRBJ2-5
CAWSITSGWGETQYF
TGTGCCTGGAGTATTACTAGCGGTTGGGGGGAGACCCAGTACTTC
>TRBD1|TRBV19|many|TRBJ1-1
CASSRYRGSDTEAFF
TGTGCCAGTAGCAGATACAGGGGTTCGGACACTGAAGCTTTCTTT
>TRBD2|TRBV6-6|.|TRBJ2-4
CASSYSRGLAGVLAKNIQYF
TGTGCCAGCAGTTACTCGAGAGGACTAGCGGGAGTATTAGCCAAAAACATTCAGTACTTC
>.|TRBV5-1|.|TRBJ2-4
CASSLGTNLAKNIQYF
TGCGCCAGCAGCTTGGGGACGAACCTAGCCAAAAACATTCAGTACTTC
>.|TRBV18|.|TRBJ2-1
CASASRIYNEQFF
TGTGCCAGCGCAAGTAGAATCTACAATGAGCAGTTCTTC
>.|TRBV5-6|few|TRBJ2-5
CASSLAKGDGETQYF
TGTGCCAGCAGCTTGGCCAAAGGGGATGGGGAGACCCAGTACTTC
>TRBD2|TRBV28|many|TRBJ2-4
CASSLSGGNIQYF
TGTGCCAGCAGTTTATCGGGGGGGAACATTCAGTACTTC
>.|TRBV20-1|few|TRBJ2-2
CSVSPRGVLAGELFF
TGCAGTGTTTCCCCTCGAGGGGTTTTGGCCGGGGAGCTGTTTTTT
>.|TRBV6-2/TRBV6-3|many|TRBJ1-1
CASSYSSTEAFF
TGTGCCAGCAGTTACTCGAGCACTGAAGCTTTCTTT
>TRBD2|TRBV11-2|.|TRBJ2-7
CASSRLAGVAYEQYF
TGCGCCAGCAGCCGTTTAGCGGGAGTGGCCTACGAGCAGTACTTC
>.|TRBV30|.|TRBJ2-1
CAWELGNEQFF
TGTGCCTGGGAGTTGGGCAATGAGCAGTTCTTC
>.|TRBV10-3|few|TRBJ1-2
CAISESSIGGGYGYTF
TGTGCCATCAGTGAGTCCAGCATAGGGGGTGGATATGGCTACACCTTC
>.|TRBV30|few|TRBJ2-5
CAWSVRGLLAETQYF
TGTGCCTGGAGTGTACGCGGACTTTTGGCAGAGACCCAGTACTTC
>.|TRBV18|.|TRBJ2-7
CASSQDTNYEQYF
TGTGCCAGCTCCCAAGACACCAACTACGAGCAGTACTTC
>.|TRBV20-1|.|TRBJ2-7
CSAPRVAGNTYEQYF
TGCAGTGCTCCTCGTGTGGCGGGCAACACTTACGAGCAGTACTTC
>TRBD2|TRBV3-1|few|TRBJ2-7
CASRIQGGNEQYF
TGTGCCAGCAGGATCCAGGGAGGGAACGAGCAGTACTTC
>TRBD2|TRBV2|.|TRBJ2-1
CASRGLAGAREQFF
TGTGCCAGCAGAGGACTAGCGGGAGCACGGGAGCAGTTCTTC
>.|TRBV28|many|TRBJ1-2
CASSFPIVGYTF
TGTGCCAGCAGTTTCCCCATCGTAGGCTACACCTTC
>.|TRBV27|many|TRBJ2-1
CASSSWGPAGNEQFF
TGTGCCAGCAGTTCCTGGGGCCCAGCTGGGAATGAGCAGTTCTTC
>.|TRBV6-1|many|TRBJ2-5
CASSDSTGNQETQYF
TGTGCCAGCAGTGACTCAACAGGGAACCAAGAGACCCAGTACTTC
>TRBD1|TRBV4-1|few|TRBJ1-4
CASSQDIQGAGKLFF
TGCGCCAGCAGCCAAGATATACAGGGGGCGGGGAAACTGTTTTTT
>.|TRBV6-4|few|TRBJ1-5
CASSLGPNHQPQHF
TGTGCCAGCAGTTTGGGACCGAACCATCAGCCCCAGCATTTT
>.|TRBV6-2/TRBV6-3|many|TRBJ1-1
CASSYGRGTRANTEAFF
TGTGCCAGCAGTTACGGCCGGGGGACGCGAGCGAACACTGAAGCTTTCTTT
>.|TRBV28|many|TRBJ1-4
CASSLQGPNEKLFF
TGTGCCAGCAGTCTCCAGGGGCCTAATGAAAAACTGTTTTTT
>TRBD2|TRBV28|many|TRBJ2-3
CASRSIVGASGRYGTQYF
TGTGCCAGCAGGTCGATCGTCGGGGCTAGCGGGAGGTACGGTACGCAGTATTTT
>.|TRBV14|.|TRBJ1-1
CASSQVGRTMNTEAFF
TGTGCCAGCAGCCAAGTGGGTAGAACGATGAACACTGAAGCTTTCTTT
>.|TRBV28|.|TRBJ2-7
CASTTQVPLFREQYF
TGTGCCAGCACCACACAGGTCCCCCTTTTCCGCGAGCAGTACTTC
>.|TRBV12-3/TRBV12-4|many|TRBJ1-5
CASSLRGGSNQPQHF
TGTGCCAGCAGTTTACGGGGGGGCAGCAATCAGCCCCAGCATTTT
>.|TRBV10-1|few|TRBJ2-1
CASSETANMNEQFF
TGCGCCAGCAGTGAGACTGCAAATATGAATGAGCAGTTCTTC
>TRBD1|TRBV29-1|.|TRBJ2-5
CSVEDPTGGEETQYF
TGCAGCGTTGAAGATCCGACAGGGGGAGAGGAGACCCAGTACTTC
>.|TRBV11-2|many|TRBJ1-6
CASSSTGTALGPLHF
TGTGCCAGCAGCTCCACCGGGACCGCTTTAGGACCCCTCCACTTT
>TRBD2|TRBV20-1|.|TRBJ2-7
CSAESGRAYEQYF
TGCAGTGCCGAAAGCGGGAGGGCCTACGAGCAGTACTTC
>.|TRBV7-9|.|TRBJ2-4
CASSLSFQDVAKNIQYF
TGTGCCAGCAGCTTGTCTTTCCAGGACGTAGCCAAAAACATTCAGTACTTC
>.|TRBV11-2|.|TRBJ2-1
CASSSTPLGDEQFF
TGTGCCAGCAGCTCCACCCCTTTGGGCGATGAGCAGTTCTTC
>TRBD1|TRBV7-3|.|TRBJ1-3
CASSSPAGGYASGNTIYF
TGTGCCAGCAGCTCCCCGGCAGGGGGCTATGCTTCTGGAAACACCATATATTTT
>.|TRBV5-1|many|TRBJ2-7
CASSLAPDTYSYEQYF
TGCGCCAGCAGCTTGGCGCCAGATACTTACTCCTACGAGCAGTACTTC
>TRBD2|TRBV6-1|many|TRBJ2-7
CASSPPGLAGGSIYEQYF
TGTGCCAGCAGTCCCCCAGGACTAGCGGGAGGATCTATCTACGAGCAGTACTTC
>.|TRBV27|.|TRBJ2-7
CASSFGVHDEQYF
TGTGCCAGCAGTTTCGGGGTGCACGACGAGCAGTACTTC
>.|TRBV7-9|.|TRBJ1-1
CASSLGVEWDTEAFF
TGTGCCAGCAGCTTAGGGGTTGAATGGGACACTGAAGCTTTCTTT
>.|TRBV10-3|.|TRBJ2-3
CAISEYRTDTQYF
TGTGCCATCAGTGAGTACAGAACAGATACGCAGTATTTT
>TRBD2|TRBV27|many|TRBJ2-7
CASSFSGREYF
TGTGCCAGCAGTTTTAGCGGGCGCGAGTACTTC
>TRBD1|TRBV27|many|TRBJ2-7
CASSSRDSSSYEQYF
TGTGCCAGCAGTTCCCGGGACAGTAGCTCCTACGAGCAGTACTTC
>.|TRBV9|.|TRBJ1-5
CASSDGNPNQPQHF
TGTGCCAGCAGCGACGGAAACCCAAATCAGCCCCAGCATTTT
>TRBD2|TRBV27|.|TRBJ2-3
CASRIAGGTDTQYF
TGTGCCAGCAGGATAGCGGGAGGAACAGATACGCAGTATTTT
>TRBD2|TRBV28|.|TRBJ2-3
CASRRKGDAGGRRTQYF
TGTGCCAGCCGAAGGAAGGGGGACGCGGGAGGAAGACGGACGCAGTATTTT
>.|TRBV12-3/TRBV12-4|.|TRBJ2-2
CASSKGYTGELFF
TGTGCCAGCAGTAAGGGTTACACCGGGGAGCTGTTTTTT
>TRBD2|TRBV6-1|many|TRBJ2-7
CASSPSSGNPYEQYF
TGTGCCAGCAGTCCGTCTAGCGGGAACCCCTACGAGCAGTACTTC
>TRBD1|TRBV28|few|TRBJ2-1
CASSHRQGKRNEQFF
TGTGCCAGCAGTCACCGACAGGGGAAGAGAAATGAGCAGTTCTTC